The rows below give T cell receptor beta chains drawn from one sample of a study of blood T cell repertoires in COVID-19. Assay used: immunoSEQ multiplex PCR; TCRdb lists only in-frame clones, some missing. The sample holds about 150,000 clones, approximately 79% seen once. What was sequenced was peripheral blood. The receptors were sampled from a man aged 45 to 65 with active or convalescent COVID-19. Each CDR3 is given with its conserved first and last residue. D genes are given only for firm matches. Not all rows give a size; the values are once, few, many and, for expanded clones, a class.

D gene	V gene	J gene	clone size	CDR3 DNA	CDR3 protein
NA	TRBV7-6	TRBJ2-6	once	TGTGCCAGCAGCGCCACGGGACACCACTCTGGGGCCAACGTCCTGACTTTC	CASSATGHHSGANVLTF
NA	TRBV30	TRBJ2-7	NA	TGTGCCTGGATGCGGGTAGGATTGGGAGAGCAGTACTTC	CAWMRVGLGEQYF
TRBD2	TRBV5-4	TRBJ2-7	NA	TGTGCCAGCAGCTTGGGGGCGGGGGCCTACGAGCAGTACTTC	CASSLGAGAYEQYF
NA	TRBV3-1/TRBV3-2	TRBJ1-2	NA	TGTGCCAGCAGCCCTACGTTTGGGACTACATATTACTATGGCTACACCTTC	CASSPTFGTTYYYGYTF
TRBD2	TRBV3-1/TRBV3-2	TRBJ2-7	once	TGTGCCAGCAGCCCGAATGGACTAGGCTACGAGCAGTACTTC	CASSPNGLGYEQYF
TRBD2	TRBV6-4	TRBJ2-1	few	TGTGCCAGCAGTGGGGCTAGCGGGATCTACAATGAGCAGTTCTTC	CASSGASGIYNEQFF
NA	TRBV27	TRBJ2-1	NA	TGTGCCAGCTGGATGGGGGGATCCAATGAGCAGTTCTTC	CASWMGGSNEQFF
NA	TRBV29-1	TRBJ1-4	NA	TGCAGCGCCGCCCCAGCAGGGTCGGTTGAAAAACTGTTTTTT	CSAAPAGSVEKLFF
NA	TRBV28	TRBJ2-7	NA	TGTGCCAGCAGTTTTCGGGGCTACGAGCAGTACTTC	CASSFRGYEQYF
NA	TRBV4-2	TRBJ2-1	NA	TGTGCCAGCAGCCAAGATAAGCGGATGAGCTCCTACAATGAGCAGTTCTTC	CASSQDKRMSSYNEQFF
NA	TRBV7-9	TRBJ1-3	NA	TGTGCCAGCAGCTTAGCCGGACAGGGAAACACCATATATTTT	CASSLAGQGNTIYF
NA	TRBV28	TRBJ2-1	once	TGTGCCAGCAGTCCGACCGGACAGTTAGGTTACAATGAGCAGTTCTTC	CASSPTGQLGYNEQFF
TRBD2	TRBV27	TRBJ2-1	NA	TGTGCCAGCAGTTCCGGGACTAGCGGGGGGTACAATGAGCAGTTCTTC	CASSSGTSGGYNEQFF
NA	TRBV25-1	TRBJ1-2	NA	TGTGCCACCCGACGGGGATCCTATGGCTACACCTTC	CATRRGSYGYTF
NA	TRBV27	TRBJ1-1	NA	TGTGCCAGCAGTCTACAGGGCTCGGGGACTGAAGCTTTCTTT	CASSLQGSGTEAFF
TRBD2	TRBV19	TRBJ2-7	NA	TGTGCCAGTAGTTTAGGGGGACTAGCGGGATCCTACGAGCAGTACTTC	CASSLGGLAGSYEQYF
NA	TRBV12-3/TRBV12-4	TRBJ1-1	few	TGTGCCAGCAGTACCCCAGGGTGGGAAGCTTTCTTT	CASSTPGWEAFF
TRBD2	TRBV29-1	TRBJ2-7	NA	TGCAGCGTTGGACTAGCGGGAGGGTACGAGCAGTACTTC	CSVGLAGGYEQYF
TRBD2	TRBV27	TRBJ2-5	once	TGTGCCAGCAGTTTACGGTCTCTAGCGGGAGGGCAAGAGACCCAGTACTTC	CASSLRSLAGGQETQYF
TRBD1	TRBV7-2	TRBJ1-1	NA	TGTGCCAGCAGCTTGGGGGACAGCTTGAACACTGAAGCTTTCTTT	CASSLGDSLNTEAFF
NA	TRBV9	TRBJ2-6	once	TGTGCCAGCAGCCCGCATCCGGGACAAAGAGCAAATGGGGCCAACGTCCTGACTTTC	CASSPHPGQRANGANVLTF
NA	TRBV28	TRBJ1-6	NA	TGTGCCAGCAGTTCCTTTTATAATTCACCCCTCCACTTT	CASSSFYNSPLHF
NA	TRBV7-9	TRBJ2-5	many	TGTGCCAGCAGCTTATCCGGAAGGGGTCTGGCAAATGGGGAGACCCAGTACTTC	CASSLSGRGLANGETQYF
NA	TRBV5-1	TRBJ1-1	few	TGCGCCAGCAGCTTGAACAGGGACACTGAAGCTTTCTTT	CASSLNRDTEAFF
TRBD1	TRBV5-1	TRBJ1-6	NA	TGCGCCAGCAGCATTGACAGGGCTAATTCACCCCTCCACTTT	CASSIDRANSPLHF
TRBD1	TRBV11-2	TRBJ2-7	few	TGTGCCAGCAGCGGACAGGGATCAGGTTACGAGCAGTACTTC	CASSGQGSGYEQYF
TRBD1	TRBV28	TRBJ1-4	NA	TGTGCCAGCAACCGGCCTGGGACAGGGAAGGTCGAAAAACTGTTTTTT	CASNRPGTGKVEKLFF
TRBD1	TRBV7-2	TRBJ2-3	NA	TGTGCCAGCAGCTCGGACAGGGGTTGGGATACGCAGTATTTT	CASSSDRGWDTQYF
TRBD1	TRBV27	TRBJ1-1	NA	TGTGCCAGCAGTTTTGGACAGGGGGACACTGAAGCTTTCTTT	CASSFGQGDTEAFF
TRBD1	TRBV19	TRBJ1-5	NA	TGTGCCACCACCCGCACCTTCGGACAGGGCTTCCAGCCCCAGCATTTT	CATTRTFGQGFQPQHF
NA	TRBV18	TRBJ1-1	NA	TGTGCCAGCTCACCGCGGACAGTACCCGAAGCTTTCTTT	CASSPRTVPEAFF
NA	TRBV7-2	TRBJ2-7	few	TGTGCCAGCAGCGAACAGGGTGGGTACGAGCAGTACTTC	CASSEQGGYEQYF
TRBD1	TRBV3-1/TRBV3-2	TRBJ1-5	NA	TGTGCCAGCAGCCAGGGACAGGGCCATCAGCCCCAGCATTTT	CASSQGQGHQPQHF
NA	TRBV9	TRBJ2-7	NA	TGTGCCAGCAGCCGAACTGGAGCTACCCCCTTCGAGCAGTACTTC	CASSRTGATPFEQYF
NA	TRBV29-1	TRBJ2-4	NA	TGCAGCGTTGTTCCAGGGTTAGCCAAAAACATTCAGTACTTC	CSVVPGLAKNIQYF
NA	TRBV12-3/TRBV12-4	TRBJ1-2	NA	TGTGCCAGCAGTTTGACGGGGGGCTACACCTTC	CASSLTGGYTF
NA	TRBV28	TRBJ2-7	NA	TGTGCCAGCAGTTTATACCCGACAGCGAGGGAGCAGTACTTC	CASSLYPTAREQYF
TRBD2	TRBV27	TRBJ2-4	NA	TGTGCCAGCAGTTCCCCGGGACTAGCGGGAGGGCCGCGCACCAAAAACATTCAGTACTTC	CASSSPGLAGGPRTKNIQYF
TRBD1	TRBV4-1	TRBJ2-3	once	TGCGCCAGCAGCCCCTCACAGGGGTGGGCAGATACGCAGTATTTT	CASSPSQGWADTQYF
TRBD1	TRBV4-2	TRBJ2-5	NA	TGTGCCAGCAGCCAACCGGGACAGGCCCAAGAGACCCAGTACTTC	CASSQPGQAQETQYF
TRBD1	TRBV24-1	TRBJ1-5	NA	TGTGCCACCAGAAAGGACAGGGGAACGGGTCAGCCCCAGCATTTT	CATRKDRGTGQPQHF
TRBD1	TRBV7-9	TRBJ1-1	NA	TGTGCCAGCAGAGGACAGGGGACCCTGGGGGCTTTCTTT	CASRGQGTLGAFF
NA	TRBV10-3	TRBJ2-2	NA	TGTGCCATCAGTGATCATCTACAAGGGACTCGTAACACCGGGGAGCTGTTTTTT	CAISDHLQGTRNTGELFF
NA	TRBV7-2	TRBJ2-3	NA	TGTGCCAGCAGCTCCCCCTGGACAGGCACAGATACGCAGTATTTT	CASSSPWTGTDTQYF
NA	TRBV5-1	TRBJ1-3	NA	TGCGCCAGCAGCTTGGGTGGCGGCGGAAACACCATATATTTT	CASSLGGGGNTIYF
TRBD1	TRBV28	TRBJ2-3	NA	TGTGCCAGCAGTTTCCCCGGACAGGGGGAGGAAACAGATACGCAGTATTTT	CASSFPGQGEETDTQYF
NA	TRBV18	TRBJ1-2	NA	TGTGCCAGCTCACCCGAACAGGGTCCCTATGGCTACACCTTC	CASSPEQGPYGYTF
TRBD2	TRBV11-2	TRBJ2-1	NA	TGTGCCAGCAGCTTAGCAAGCGGGAGAAGGAATGAGCAGTTCTTC	CASSLASGRRNEQFF
TRBD2	TRBV3-1/TRBV3-2	TRBJ2-3	NA	TGTGCCAGCAGCCAAGCGGGAGGGGGGGATTTAGATACGCAGTATTTT	CASSQAGGGDLDTQYF
NA	TRBV19	TRBJ2-1	NA	TGTGCCAGTAGTAGTACCGGGGGCTCCTACAATGAGCAGTTCTTC	CASSSTGGSYNEQFF
NA	TRBV28	TRBJ1-4	NA	TGTGCCAGCAGCCCTTCTCTCGGAAAACTGTTTTTT	CASSPSLGKLFF
TRBD1	TRBV19	TRBJ2-7	NA	TGTGCCAGTAGTATCGGGACAGATGTTTACGAGCAGTACTTC	CASSIGTDVYEQYF
TRBD2	TRBV29-1	TRBJ2-1	NA	TGCAGCGTTGGGGGGACTAGCGGGATCCGTTTCTCCTACAATGAGCAGTTCTTC	CSVGGTSGIRFSYNEQFF
NA	TRBV9	TRBJ1-1	many	TGTGCCAGCAGCGAAAATACAGGGTTTGAAGCTTTCTTT	CASSENTGFEAFF
TRBD1	TRBV9	TRBJ1-6	NA	TGTGCCAGCAGCGCCTCCGGGACAGGGGGTTCACCCCTCCACTTT	CASSASGTGGSPLHF
NA	TRBV13	TRBJ1-2	few	TGTGCCAGTCACAGGGAAAGAGATGGCTACACCTTC	CASHRERDGYTF
TRBD1	TRBV25-1	TRBJ2-7	NA	TGTGCCAGCAGTCGACAGGGGACCTACGAGCAGTACTTC	CASSRQGTYEQYF
TRBD1	TRBV7-9	TRBJ2-3	NA	TGTGCCAGCAGCTCCGGGACAGGGGGCGAAAGCACAGATACGCAGTATTTT	CASSSGTGGESTDTQYF